This TCR beta chain comes out of a study of T cells in Graves' hyperthyroidism and ophthalmopathy. Study in general: Initial diagnosis, before any treatment, was when peripheral blood was collected. Findings and limits, study-wide: Median prediction lead before ophthalmopathy onset was about 6.5 months with the model. In the blood, most expanded thyroid clonotypes above 0.001 appeared as well.

Germline CDR1 reads KGHSH; CDR2 reads LQKENI. The CDR3 is 16 residues long. Trimming took off 1 base at V and 7 bases at J, with 16 bases between the two ends. On this clonotype: Antigen: not known.

Researchers took RNA transcripts and amplified the TCR beta CDR3 regions from them. A first-round RT-PCR of the TCR CDR3 used the HTBI primer set. TCRdb re-derived calls from the multiplex PCR reads in MiXCR, one entry per CDR3 protein. The sample yields roughly 530,000 distinct CDR3 sequences, 17% seen once. Sequenced input: blood. The clonotype was recovered from a young woman with Graves' ophthalmopathy. V is TRBV18 and J is TRBJ2-2; D is perhaps TRBD1 (5 bases). CDR3 protein: CASSPQGQLTSGELFF. CDR3 coding DNA: TGTGCCAGCTCACCACAGGGGCAGCTGACCAGCGGGGAGCTGTTTTTT.